The T cell receptor beta chain described here comes from a study of blood T cell repertoires in COVID-19. Looking at the study overall: The study drew acute and convalescent COVID-19 samples from the United States, Italy and Spain. Sources were T cells, B-cell-depleted T cells, or PBMCs; the material itself was cDNA or gDNA.

Followed longitudinally, the Seattle patients had been enrolled during active infection. The CDR3 consists of 13 residues. Germline-derived CDR1 and CDR2 are KGHSH and LQKENI. Unmatched junction bases numbered 13, after V lost 10 bases and J lost 8 bases. In the original workflow: Counts of nucleated cells, estimated from reference gene primer amplification, were obtained. Sequencing used immunoSEQ multiplex PCR; TCRdb keeps in-frame clones, though not all of them. The D gene and trimming were derived from the DNA, and the V and J assignments and clone size from that table. Of roughly 410,000 clones detected, about 91% appear once; the ten largest clones hold less than 2%.

V and J are TRBV18 and TRBJ1-2; 7 nucleotides agree with TRBD1. What was sequenced was peripheral blood. The TCR comes from a woman in her thirties or forties with COVID-19, enrolled during active disease. CDR3 region: CATRREGGIGYTF. DNA of the CDR3: TGTGCCACCCGTAGAGAAGGGGGCATAGGCTACACCTTC.